Presented here are 29 T cell receptor beta chains from one specimen sequenced in a study of T-cell memory formation after mild COVID-19. Via MiXCR, TCRdb re-called the 5' RACE reads, giving one row per CDR3 protein. The table lists about 470,000 distinct CDR3 sequences, 25% of them singletons. What was sequenced was PBMCs or a T cell subset sorted from them (not recorded which). These receptors were collected from an adult woman who had mild COVID-19 (a few samples of this study predate the infection). Cell type and time point are not known.

The chain carries TRBV5-4 and TRBJ2-1, with D possibly being TRBD1 (6 bases). Germline V gives CDR1 SGHNT, CDR2 YYREEE (reference sequence). The V end lost 5 bases, the J end lost 0 bases, and 12 bases lay between the germline ends. CDR3 size: 15 residues. CDR3 coding DNA: TGTGCCAGCAGAACTGACAGGAGCTCCTACAATGAGCAGTTCTTC. It yields the protein CASRTDRSSYNEQFF.

This clonotype has a count of ten or more. The chain employs TRBV20-1 and TRBJ2-1; no firm D call. Germline assignment: CDR1 DFQATT and CDR2 SNEGSKA (reference sequence). The V gene lost 6 bases and the J gene lost 7 bases, with 16 bases spanning the gap. This CDR3 has 13 residues. The CDR3 DNA follows: TGCAGTGCCCGACTCGCCTTGAGGAATGAGCAGTTCTTC. This translates into CSARLALRNEQFF.

The chain joins TRBV11-2 to TRBJ2-3; D call uncertain. Germline loops: CDR1 SGHAT, CDR2 FQNNGV. The V end lost 2 bases, the J end lost 12 bases, and 15 bases lay between the germline ends. The CDR3 is 13 amino acids. CDR3 in amino acids: CASSLRRPRGQYF. As DNA, the CDR3 is TGTGCCAGCAGCTTAAGGCGGCCAAGAGGACAGTATTTT.

In this sample, this clonotype turned up a few times. Relative to the germline gene, one junction end is altered; a read error may explain this. This sequence joins TRBV7-9 and TRBJ2-2; 7 bases align to TRBD2. Germline V lookup: CDR1 SEHNR, CDR2 FQNEAQ (reference sequence). The CDR3 has 17 amino acids. CDR3: CASSPATSFSKTGELFF. The DNA for the CDR3 is TGTGCCAGCAGCCCCGCGACTAGCTTCTCGAAGACCGGGGAGCTGTTTTTT. Filled out from reference TRBV7-9 and TRBJ2-2, the complete variable domain reads DTGVSQNPRHKITKRGQNVTFRCDPISEHNRLYWYRQTLGQGPEFLTYFQNEAQLEKSRLLSDRFSAERPKGSFSTLEIQRTEQGDSAMYLCASSPATSFSKTGELFFGEGSRLTVL.

This clonotype was counted only a few times. The V call is TRBV18, the J call TRBJ2-7; no clear D. This CDR3 has 14 amino acids. Looked up from germline, CDR1 is KGHSH and CDR2 is LQKENI. Trimming stripped 3 bases from V and 1 base from J, with 10 bases between. This CDR3 is CASSPATPSYEQYF. The CDR3, as DNA: TGTGCCAGCTCACCGGCCACCCCATCCTACGAGCAGTACTTC. The variable domain in full, completed from reference TRBV18 and TRBJ2-7, reads NAGVMQNPRHLVRRRGQEARLRCSPMKGHSHVYWYRQLPEEGLKFMVYLQKENIIDESGMPKERFSAEFPKEGPSILRIQQVVRGDSAAYFCASSPATPSYEQYFGPGTRLTVT.

V is TRBV27 and J is TRBJ2-7, with TRBD1 matching over 9 bases. From germline, CDR1 is MNHEY and CDR2 SMNVEV (reference sequence). The ends lost 8 bases at V and 5 bases at J; junction bases unmatched: 13. The CDR3 spans 15 residues. CDR3 sequence reads: CASWRDRDRVDEQYF. As DNA, the CDR3 is TGTGCCAGCTGGAGGGATCGGGACAGGGTCGACGAGCAGTACTTC.

The V gene is TRBV29-1, the J gene TRBJ2-5, with D perhaps matching TRBD2 (6 bases). Germline V gives CDR1 SQVTM, CDR2 ANQGSEA. The CDR3 loop spans 11 amino acids. The CDR3 coding sequence is TGCTCTTCGTCGGGGGAAGAGACCCAGTACTTC. Translating it yields CSSSGEETQYF.

There are many counts of this clonotype. This chain links TRBV29-1 with TRBJ2-7, with 9 bases fitting TRBD1. The V and J ends lost 3 bases and 3 bases, in that order; junction bases with no gene match: 0. Germline V lookup: CDR1 SQVTM, CDR2 ANQGSEA. This CDR3 spans 12 amino acids. The CDR3 sequence: CSVEGQGYEQYF. The CDR3 coding sequence is TGCAGCGTTGAGGGACAGGGCTACGAGCAGTACTTC.

There are a few counts of this clonotype. The CDR3: CAISESKQGNQPQHF. DNA for the CDR3: TGTGCCATCAGTGAGTCGAAACAGGGCAATCAGCCCCAGCATTTT. This chain joins TRBV10-3 and TRBJ1-5; a possible D gene is TRBD1 (5 bases). CDR1 and CDR2 from the germline V gene are ENHRY and SYGVKD. This CDR3 is 15 amino acids long. V lost 0 bases and J lost 2, with 8 bases in between.

This clonotype was observed at least ten times. The chain couples TRBV27 to TRBJ2-7; D possibly corresponds to TRBD2 (6 bases). The CDR3 loop spans 13 amino acids. CDR1 MNHEY and CDR2 SMNVEV come from the germline V gene (reference sequence). Between the trimmed V and J ends, which lost 5 bases and 7 bases, there was a span of 15 bases. The chain's CDR3 is CASSPPGRGEQYF. CDR3 bases: TGTGCCAGCAGTCCCCCCGGCCGGGGGGAGCAGTACTTC.

This clonotype was found a few times. The chain joins TRBV5-5 to TRBJ1-1, with TRBD1 identical over 8 bases. There are 18 residues in the CDR3. V was pared by 1 base and J by 0 bases, with 11 bases of the junction left unmatched. CDR1 is SGHKS, CDR2 YYEKEE, per germline (reference sequence). This CDR3 reads CASSLRFPGGSMNTEAFF. CDR3 bases: TGTGCCAGCAGCTTGAGGTTCCCAGGGGGCTCTATGAACACTGAAGCTTTCTTT.

This clonotype was seen more than once but under ten times. The chain employs TRBV24-1 and TRBJ2-1; D gene unclear. Trimming left V 0 bases short and J 5 bases short, with 13 bases between. The germline V gene encodes CDR1 KGHDR and CDR2 SFDVKD. The CDR3 spans 16 residues. For the CDR3, the DNA is TGTGCCACCAGTGATTTGCCCGGGCAAGATAACAATGAGCAGTTCTTC. Translation: CATSDLPGQDNNEQFF.

The chain couples TRBV29-1 to TRBJ1-1; D remains unclear. From germline, CDR1 is SQVTM and CDR2 ANQGSEA. This CDR3 region has 11 residues. V was trimmed by 0 bases and J by 3 bases, leaving 2 bases between them. DNA for the CDR3: TGCAGCGTTGAAGATTACACTGAAGCTTTCTTT. This gives the protein CSVEDYTEAFF.

This clonotype was detected a few times. The V gene is TRBV2, the J gene TRBJ1-1; 8 bases are a match to TRBD1. The germline gives CDR1 SNHLY, CDR2 FYNNEI. The CDR3 consists of 16 residues. Losses at the gene ends were 5 bases for V and 1 base for J; bases not matched to a gene: 9. In DNA form, the CDR3 reads TGTGCCAGCAGTTGGGGCCAGGGGGCAAGGAACACTGAAGCTTTCTTT. It encodes CASSWGQGARNTEAFF.

V usage is TRBV12-3 or TRBV12-4 and J usage is TRBJ2-2; D gene unclear. Trimming shortened V by 6 bases and J by 0 bases, and 14 bases separated the two germline ends. The CDR3 covers 16 residues. The CDR3 here is CASSPRSGPNTGELFF. The CDR3 DNA reads as TGTGCCAGCAGCCCAAGGAGTGGGCCGAACACCGGGGAGCTGTTTTTT.

This clonotype was picked up a small number of times. The genes are TRBV6-2 or TRBV6-3 and TRBJ2-5, with D possibly matching TRBD2 (5 bases). The V gene lost 7 bases and the J gene lost 1 base, with 10 bases spanning the gap. This CDR3 comprises 13 residues. CDR1 is MNHEY and CDR2 is SVGEGT in the germline V gene. CDR3 region: CASTDYLQETQYF. CDR3 bases: TGTGCCAGCACCGACTACCTCCAAGAGACCCAGTACTTC.

This clonotype has more than one count but fewer than ten. The J gene is TRBJ1-1, the V gene TRBV4-1; maybe TRBD1 (6 bases). Germline CDR1 and CDR2: MGHRA and YSYEKL. V lost 4 bases to trimming and J lost 1 base, with 10 bases between them. The CDR3 consists of 14 residues. The CDR3 nucleotides read TGCGCCAGCAGCCTGTGGGGGCAGAACACTGAAGCTTTCTTT. Translation: CASSLWGQNTEAFF.

In its sample, this clonotype was seen a few times. J is TRBJ2-1 and V is TRBV5-1; D is uncertain. V was pared by 4 bases and J by 9 bases, with 14 bases between. The CDR3 consists of 13 residues. From germline, CDR1 is SGHRS and CDR2 YFSETQ. The CDR3 DNA reads as TGCGCCAGCAGCCAGGTTGGCGTGGGTGAGCAGTTCTTC. Translating it yields CASSQVGVGEQFF.

The V call is TRBV3-1, the J call TRBJ2-1, with 7 nucleotides matching TRBD1. Germline V lookup: CDR1 LGHDT, CDR2 YNNKEL (reference sequence). V dropped 5 bases and J dropped 9; count of bases not matched to a gene: 1. The CDR3 has 11 amino acids. For the CDR3, the DNA is TGTGCCAGCAGCTGGACAGGTGAGCAGTTCTTC. Translation gives CASSWTGEQFF.

The rearrangement links TRBV5-1 to TRBJ2-2; 7 bases are shared with TRBD1. The CDR3 is 17 amino acids. V gave up 2 bases and J gave up 0 bases; unmatched junction bases: 7. Germline V CDR1 and CDR2: SGHRS, YFSETQ. The CDR3 region is CASSLTAGGANTGELFF. In DNA, the CDR3 is TGCGCCAGCAGCTTAACGGCAGGGGGAGCGAACACCGGGGAGCTGTTTTTT.

The V call is TRBV5-1, the J call TRBJ1-3; D not certain. The germline V gene has CDR1 SGHRS and CDR2 YFSETQ. Trimming shortened V by 4 bases and J by 4 bases, and 12 bases separated the two germline ends. This CDR3 is 14 amino acids long. For the CDR3, the DNA is TGCGCCAGCAGCAAGGGCGTGGGAGGAAACACCATATATTTT. Its protein product is CASSKGVGGNTIYF.

This clonotype was counted only a few times. V is TRBV2 and J is TRBJ2-1, with D perhaps TRBD1 (5 bases). The CDR3 sequence is 15 residues long. The ends were cut back, 5 bases at V and 5 bases at J, with 16 bases in the middle. Germline V gene lookup returns CDR1 SNHLY and CDR2 FYNNEI. Here the CDR3 reads CASSHRPQADNEQFF. CDR3 coding DNA: TGTGCCAGCAGTCACAGGCCCCAGGCGGACAATGAGCAGTTCTTC.

The chain joins TRBV6-5 to TRBJ1-1; TRBD1 is a possible D gene (5 bases). The CDR3 loop spans 15 amino acids. Deletions cut 6 bases from V and 0 bases from J, with 14 bases between. Germline V gene sequence: CDR1 MNHEY, CDR2 SVGAGI. The CDR3 DNA reads TGTGCCAGCAGGGGAGCAGGGCGGATGAACACTGAAGCTTTCTTT. Its translation: CASRGAGRMNTEAFF.

The chain recombines TRBV5-1 with TRBJ2-7; D call uncertain. Germline CDR1 SGHRS, CDR2 YFSETQ. The ends were cut back, 4 bases at V and 8 bases at J, with 10 bases in the middle. The CDR3 extends over 11 amino acids. CDR3 nucleotides: TGCGCCAGCAGCCACTCATACCAGCAGTACTTC. It codes for CASSHSYQQYF.

The rearrangement links TRBV20-1 to TRBJ1-2; 7 bases line up with TRBD1. The CDR3 covers 13 residues. Germline V lookup: CDR1 DFQATT, CDR2 SNEGSKA (reference sequence). V lost 7 bases to trimming and J lost 5 bases; unmatched junction nucleotides: 10. DNA of the CDR3: TGCAGTGAGCGCAGGGGGGAAGGGTATGGCTACACCTTC. Translated: CSERRGEGYGYTF.

The chain is built from TRBV5-5 and TRBJ1-2, with D tentatively TRBD1 (6 bases). V was cut by 5 bases and J by 6 bases, with 20 bases left in between. Germline CDR1 reads SGHKS; CDR2 reads YYEKEE (reference sequence). The CDR3 consists of 15 residues. CDR3 residues: CASRRNRAPSHGYTF. The CDR3 DNA reads as TGTGCCAGCAGGAGAAACAGGGCGCCGAGTCATGGCTACACCTTC. The full variable domain, rest sourced from reference TRBV5-5 and TRBJ1-2, is DAGVTQSPTHLIKTRGQQVTLRCSPISGHKSVSWYQQVLGQGPQFIFQYYEKEERGRGNFPDRFSARQFPNYSSELNVNALLLGDSALYLCASRRNRAPSHGYTFGSGTRLTVV.

The chain carries TRBV29-1 and TRBJ2-7; 7 bases match TRBD2. V was pared by 3 bases and J by 3 bases, with 5 bases of the junction left unmatched. The CDR3 is 13 residues long. Germline assignment: CDR1 SQVTM and CDR2 ANQGSEA. CDR3 nucleotide sequence: TGCAGCGTTGAGAGGAGCGGGGACTACGAGCAGTACTTC. Protein: CSVERSGDYEQYF.

The chain employs TRBV12-3 or TRBV12-4 and TRBJ2-1; no firm D call. The CDR3 spans 12 residues. Trimming removed 6 bases from V and 5 bases from J, with 8 bases in between. The CDR3 sequence is CASSTNHNEQFF. The CDR3 DNA follows: TGTGCCAGCAGCACTAACCACAATGAGCAGTTCTTC.

In its sample, this clonotype was seen a few times. This chain links TRBV12-3 or TRBV12-4 with TRBJ2-7, with no clear D. The CDR3 consists of 14 residues. V lost 4 bases, J lost 4 bases, and 14 bases lay in between. This CDR3 is CASSSPPGRYEQYF. DNA of the CDR3: TGTGCCAGCAGTTCACCTCCCGGACGGTACGAGCAGTACTTC.